This paragraph covers one TCR beta chain sequence. Its antigen is undetermined. The data are from a study of neoadjuvant anti-PD-1 for oral cavity cancer. Study as a whole: Non-progressing patients received a fourth nivolumab dose near day 43, then surgery on days 50-56.

Profiling relied on immunoSEQ multiplex PCR, and the TCRdb table lists in-frame clones only, not all of them. The profile shows approximately 10,000 clones, roughly three fifths of them singletons. The time point was: after neoadjuvant nivolumab, at surgical resection. Study-level points and caveats: Each response group had just a few patients in TCR analyses. Higher pretreatment blood Treg/Th17 ratios correlated with higher pretreatment blood and lower post-treatment tumor TCRbeta clonality.

The TCR comes from a person aged 40 to 85 with oral cavity squamous cell carcinoma. Source: PBMCs, taken after nivolumab (anti-PD-1) treatment.

CDR3 sequence reads: CASTSSGGRGEQYF. In DNA form, the CDR3 reads TGTGCCAGCACCTCTAGCGGGGGGCGAGGCGAGCAGTACTTC. This chain uses TRBV6-1 with TRBJ2-7; 11 bases are a match to TRBD2. Germline CDR1 and CDR2: MNHNS and SASEGT. The V segment lost 7 bases and the J segment 6 bases; nucleotides outside the gene matches: 8. CDR3 length equals 14 residues.